This entry lists 15 T cell receptor beta chains sequenced from one sample in a study of a mutant IDH1 vaccine in newly diagnosed glioma. Their antigens are not known. Documented time point: week 35, safety follow-up. Alongside topical imiquimod, each dose of vaccine comprised 300 ug of mutant IDH1 20-mer peptide. TCRdb's copy holds only in-frame clones and misses some; the assay was immunoSEQ multiplex PCR. The repertoire holds about 50,000 clones, with 80% to 95% as singletons. This specimen was PBMCs, taken from a glioma patient whose treatment included an IDH1 peptide vaccine. The receptors shown here come from a middle-aged man with glioma.

The chain links TRBV28 to TRBJ2-7; D may match TRBD1 or TRBD2 (5 bases each). V lost 2 bases to trimming and J lost 5 bases, with 10 bases between them. Germline CDR1 is MDHEN and CDR2 is SYDVKM. The CDR3 covers 13 residues. The CDR3 is CASSLRGAHEQYF. CDR3 nucleotides: TGTGCCAGCAGTTTAAGAGGGGCCCACGAGCAGTACTTC.

The chain is built from TRBV9 and TRBJ1-2; 8 nucleotides match TRBD1. Germline lookup yields CDR1 SGDLS and CDR2 YYNGEE. This CDR3 contains 16 residues. Trimming at V came to 3 bases and at J to 0 bases, leaving 7 bases not matched to a gene. The CDR3 DNA follows: TGTGCCAGCAGCGCACTTTGGACAGGGACTAACTATGGCTACACCTTC. Translated, it gives CASSALWTGTNYGYTF.

This clone was counted a single time. The chain links TRBV20-1 to TRBJ2-1; D call uncertain. Germline V lookup: CDR1 DFQATT, CDR2 SNEGSKA (reference sequence). The CDR3 is 11 residues long. Trimming took 7 bases from V and 6 from J, leaving 10 bases between them. The CDR3 is CSVTAINEQFF. CDR3 DNA sequence: TGCAGTGTAACAGCCATCAATGAGCAGTTCTTC.

The V call is TRBV28, the J call TRBJ1-2; D is unclear. The CDR3 is 13 amino acids. V lost 7 bases to trimming and J lost 6 bases, with 15 bases between them. The germline CDR1 and CDR2 sequences are MDHEN and SYDVKM. The CDR3 here is CASITADFHGYTF. The CDR3, as DNA: TGTGCCAGCATCACCGCGGACTTCCATGGCTACACCTTC.

The chain combines TRBV4-2 with TRBJ2-2; D unclear. Germline V gene data show CDR1 as LGHNA and CDR2 as YNFKEQ. This CDR3 comprises 14 residues. V was pared by 3 bases and J by 5 bases, with 10 bases between. CDR3 in DNA: TGTGCCAGCAGCCAGGATATTTGGACCGGGGAGCTGTTTTTT. It translates to CASSQDIWTGELFF.

The chain is built from TRBV14 and TRBJ2-6, with D perhaps given as TRBD1 or TRBD2 (6 bases each). CDR3 length: 19 residues. CDR1 and CDR2 from the germline V gene are SGHDN and FVKESK. The V gene lost 2 bases and the J gene lost 4 bases, with 21 bases spanning the gap. CDR3: CASSQKIPPRGPGANVLTF. The CDR3 DNA sequence: TGTGCCAGCAGCCAAAAGATACCCCCCCGGGGGCCCGGGGCCAACGTCCTGACTTTC. The full variable domain, rest sourced from reference TRBV14 and TRBJ2-6, is EAGVTQFPSHSVIEKGQTVTLRCDPISGHDNLYWYRRVMGKEIKFLLHFVKESKQDESGMPNNRFLAERTGGTYSTLKVQPAELEDSGVYFCASSQKIPPRGPGANVLTFGAGSRLTVL.

This chain joins TRBV10-3 and TRBJ2-5; 7 bases fit TRBD2. The V gene end was trimmed by 4 bases and the J gene end by 3 bases; junction bases not matched to a gene: 5. The CDR3 loop spans 14 amino acids. Germline assignment: CDR1 ENHRY and CDR2 SYGVKD. CDR3 sequence (DNA): TGTGCCATCAGTGGGCGGCTAGCGGAAGAGACCCAGTACTTC. Its translation: CAISGRLAEETQYF.

The CDR3 sequence is CASSSTYGNPNYGYTF. CDR3 nucleotides: TGTGCCAGCAGTTCTACTTACGGGAACCCTAACTATGGCTACACCTTC. The chain couples TRBV27 to TRBJ1-2; no clear D gene. CDR1 MNHEY and CDR2 SMNVEV come from the germline V gene (reference sequence). V gave up 4 bases and J gave up 0 bases, with 15 bases separating them. The CDR3 has 16 residues.

The chain recombines TRBV4-1 with TRBJ1-1, with no clear D. Germline V gene sequence: CDR1 MGHRA, CDR2 YSYEKL. Trimming took 0 bases from V and 7 from J, leaving 12 bases between them. This CDR3 contains 14 residues. CDR3 nucleotide sequence: TGCGCCAGCAGCCAAGACTTAGCCGACCATGAAGCTTTCTTT. Its protein product is CASSQDLADHEAFF.

The rearrangement uses TRBV5-5 and TRBJ1-5; perhaps TRBD1 as D (6 bases). The V end lost 2 bases, the J end lost 7 bases, and 13 bases lay between the germline ends. There are 14 residues in the CDR3. Per the germline V gene, CDR1 is SGHKS and CDR2 is YYEKEE (reference sequence). The CDR3 DNA sequence: TGTGCCAGCAGCTTCATGGGGGCAGGGCAGCCCCAGCATTTT. Encoded protein: CASSFMGAGQPQHF.

The chain has TRBV7-2 and TRBJ2-7, with TRBD1 matching 8 bases. J lost 3 bases, V lost 3 bases, and 1 base had no gene match. The CDR3 sequence is 13 residues long. Germline V gene sequence: CDR1 SGHTA, CDR2 FQGNSA. The CDR3 DNA reads TGTGCCAGCAGCTTCGACAGGGGCTACGAGCAGTACTTC. It yields the protein CASSFDRGYEQYF.

The chain links TRBV19 to TRBJ2-5, with D possibly being TRBD1 (6 bases). CDR3 length: 16 residues. Germline CDR1 LNHDA, CDR2 SQIVND (reference sequence). The ends were cut back, 4 bases at V and 0 bases at J, with 15 bases in the middle. CDR3 bases: TGTGCCAGTAGTAAGGACAGTACCATGAACCAAGAGACCCAGTACTTC. This encodes CASSKDSTMNQETQYF.

V and J are TRBV7-2 and TRBJ2-7; TRBD2 agrees at 7 bases. This CDR3 is built from 15 residues. V trimming: 6 bases; J trimming: 2 bases; junction bases outside the gene matches: 10. CDR1 is SGHTA, CDR2 FQGNSA, per germline. The CDR3 sequence: CASSPSGGSAYEQYF. CDR3 DNA: TGTGCCAGCAGTCCAAGCGGCGGGAGTGCCTACGAGCAGTACTTC.

CDR3 sequence: CASRRRTGASSNYGYTF. The DNA of the CDR3 is TGTGCCAGCAGGCGGAGGACAGGGGCCTCGTCTAACTATGGCTACACCTTC. The chain uses TRBV5-4 and TRBJ1-2; 9 positions agree with TRBD1. The CDR3 totals 17 residues. CDR1 is SGHNT, CDR2 YYREEE, per germline (reference sequence). Unmatched junction bases numbered 11, after V lost 5 bases and J lost 0 bases.

J is TRBJ1-2 and V is TRBV5-1; TRBD1 might be the D (5 bases). The CDR3 extends over 13 amino acids. V was trimmed by 0 bases and J by 6 bases, leaving 9 bases between them. Germline V gene sequence: CDR1 SGHRS, CDR2 YFSETQ. The CDR3 sequence is CASSLGDFNGYTF. The CDR3 nucleotides are TGCGCCAGCAGCTTGGGGGACTTTAATGGCTACACCTTC.